One and the same sample provided the 2 T cell receptor beta chains below, sequenced in a study of regulatory T cells in long-lasting Graves disease. Indicated time point: persistent/refractory GD, antithyroid drugs over 5 years with positive TRAb. Making the TCR library involved RNA that had been extracted from PBMCs. Combining iRepertoire HTBI primers with Arm-PCR of CDR3 regions, the authors built TCR beta libraries. TCRdb reprocessed the multiplex PCR reads with MiXCR, giving one entry per CDR3 protein. The table lists hundreds of thousands of distinct CDR3 sequences, approximately 22% of them singletons. The specimen comprised peripheral blood mononuclear cells (PBMCs), sampled when the disease was refractory, from a patient treated with antithyroid drugs. Receptor source: a female donor with Graves disease.

The V call is TRBV4-3, the J call TRBJ1-1, with D tentatively TRBD1 (5 bases). This CDR3 comprises 13 residues. V was shortened by 7 bases and J by 4 bases, with 13 bases between the two germline ends. Germline CDR1 is LGHNA and CDR2 is YSLEER. As DNA, the CDR3 is TGCGCCAGCACCCCTGGGGGTCCCACTGAAGCTTTCTTT. Protein sequence: CASTPGGPTEAFF.

At least ten counts were recorded for this clonotype. The V gene is TRBV28, the J gene TRBJ1-3, with TRBD1 as a possible D gene (5 bases). Germline values: CDR1 MDHEN, CDR2 SYDVKM. This CDR3 comprises 15 residues. The V gene lost 2 bases and the J gene lost 2 bases, with 10 bases spanning the gap. The CDR3 spells CASSLSGAPGNTIYF. CDR3 nucleotides: TGTGCCAGCAGTTTAAGCGGGGCCCCTGGAAACACCATATATTTT. The full variable domain, with the rest looked up from reference TRBV28 and TRBJ1-3, is DVKVTQSSRYLVKRTGEKVFLECVQDMDHENMFWYRQDPGLGLRLIYFSYDVKMKEKGDIPEGYSVSREKKERFSLILESASTNQTSMYLCASSLSGAPGNTIYFGEGSWLTVV.